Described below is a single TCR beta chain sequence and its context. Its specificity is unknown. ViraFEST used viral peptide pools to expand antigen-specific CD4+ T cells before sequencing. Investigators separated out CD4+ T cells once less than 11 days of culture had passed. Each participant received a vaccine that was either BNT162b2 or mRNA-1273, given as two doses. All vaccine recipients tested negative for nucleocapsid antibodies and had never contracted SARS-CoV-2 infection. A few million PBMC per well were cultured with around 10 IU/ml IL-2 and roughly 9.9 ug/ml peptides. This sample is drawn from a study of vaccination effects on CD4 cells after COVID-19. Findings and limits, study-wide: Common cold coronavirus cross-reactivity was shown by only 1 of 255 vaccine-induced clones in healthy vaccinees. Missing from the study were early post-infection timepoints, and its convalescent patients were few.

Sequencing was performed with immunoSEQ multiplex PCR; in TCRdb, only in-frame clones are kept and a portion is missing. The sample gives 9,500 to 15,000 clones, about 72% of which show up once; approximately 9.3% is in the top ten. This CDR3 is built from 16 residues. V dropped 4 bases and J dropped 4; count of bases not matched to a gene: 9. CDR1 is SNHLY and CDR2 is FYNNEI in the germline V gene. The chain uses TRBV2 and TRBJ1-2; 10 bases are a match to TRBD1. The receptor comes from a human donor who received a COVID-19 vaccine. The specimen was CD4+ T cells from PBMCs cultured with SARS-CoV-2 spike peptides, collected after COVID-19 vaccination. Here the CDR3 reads CASSAPGQGFSYGYTF. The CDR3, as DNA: TGTGCCAGCAGTGCCCCGGGACAGGGGTTTAGCTATGGCTACACCTTC.